This T cell receptor beta chain was sequenced for a study of CD8+ T cells in alopecia areata. Broader study findings: Whereas mice showed it more clearly, TCR sharing across patients was murkier, possibly because of HLA. Especially in alopecia totalis/universalis, lesional scalp showed greater clonality than normal scalp did.

CDR3 length: 11 amino acids. CDR1 and CDR2 (germline): SQVTM, ANQGSEA. Trimming left V 4 bases short and J 7 bases short, with 10 bases between. As part of sample collection, lesional scalp punch biopsies and peripheral blood were taken from alopecia areata patients. Extraction of RNA preceded its reverse transcription into cDNA, which served as the sequencing template. Generated by immunoSEQ multiplex PCR, the TCRdb table keeps only in-frame clones and is missing some. The data contain 120,000 to 150,000 clones, more than 45% of them singletons. This clone was detected a few times. Its antigen is undetermined.

The chain has TRBV29-1 and TRBJ1-2, with D perhaps matching TRBD1 (5 bases). The sequencing input was CD4+ T cells sorted from blood. The TCR sequence derives from a human donor with alopecia areata. CDR3 amino acids: CSVVVGGGYTF. CDR3 coding DNA: TGCAGCGTTGTCGTGGGGGGTGGCTACACCTTC.